This TCR beta chain was retrieved from a study of identical twins. TCRdb analysed the 5' RACE reads with MiXCR anew, one entry per CDR3 protein. Found here are roughly 710,000 distinct CDR3 sequences, roughly 6% of them singletons; the top ten hold around 1.7%. Sample: naive T cells sorted from blood. This sequence originates from a man aged 18 to 29 in good health.

CDR3 coding DNA: TGTGCCAGCAGCTGGGCTAAACTGAACACTGAAGCTTTCTTT. This gives the protein CASSWAKLNTEAFF. The chain links TRBV3-1 to TRBJ1-1, with D uncertain. There are 14 residues in the CDR3. Trimming shortened V by 5 bases and J by 0 bases, and 10 bases separated the two germline ends. Germline values: CDR1 LGHDT, CDR2 YNNKEL (reference sequence).